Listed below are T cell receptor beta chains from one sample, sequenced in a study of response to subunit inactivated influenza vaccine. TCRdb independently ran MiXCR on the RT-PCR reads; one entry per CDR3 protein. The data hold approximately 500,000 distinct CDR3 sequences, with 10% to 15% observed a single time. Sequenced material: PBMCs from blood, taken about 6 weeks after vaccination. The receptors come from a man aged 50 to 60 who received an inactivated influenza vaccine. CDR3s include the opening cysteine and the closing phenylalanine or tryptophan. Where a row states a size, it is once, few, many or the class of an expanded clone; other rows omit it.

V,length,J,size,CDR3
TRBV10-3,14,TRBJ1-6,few,CAISAGTDNSPLHF
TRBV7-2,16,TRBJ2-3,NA,CASSLGGMVGTDTQYF
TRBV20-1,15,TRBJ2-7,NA,CSASRLAGGINEQYF
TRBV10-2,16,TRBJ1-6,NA,CASSKLGRGDGSPLHF
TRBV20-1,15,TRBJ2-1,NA,CSARQAGGAYNEQFF
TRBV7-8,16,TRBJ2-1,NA,CASSILRDKALDEQFF
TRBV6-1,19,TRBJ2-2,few,CASSKGLAGGNHDTGELFF
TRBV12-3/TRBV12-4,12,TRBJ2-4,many,CASSLEGDIQYF
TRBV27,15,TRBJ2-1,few,CASTGTAGAYNEQFF
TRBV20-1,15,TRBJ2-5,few,CSAPLAGGFQETQYF
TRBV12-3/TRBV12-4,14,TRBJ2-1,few,CASSLEGMENEQFF
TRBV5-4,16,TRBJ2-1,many,CASSFGLAGSYNEQFF
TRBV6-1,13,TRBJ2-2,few,CASTGGGTGELFF
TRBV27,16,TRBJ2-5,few,CASSSFLAGLGETQYF
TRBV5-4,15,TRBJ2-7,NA,CASSPTSGSAYEQYF
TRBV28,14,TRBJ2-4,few,CASSSRLAKNIQYF
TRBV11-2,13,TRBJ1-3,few,CASRGTVGNTIYF
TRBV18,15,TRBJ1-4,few,CASSPGTSDNEKLFF
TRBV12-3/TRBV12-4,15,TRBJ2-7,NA,CASSLGLAGIGEQYF
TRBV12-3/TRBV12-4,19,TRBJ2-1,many,CASTVLPGLAGFSYNEQFF
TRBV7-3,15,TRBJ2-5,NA,CASSQTGAGGETQYF
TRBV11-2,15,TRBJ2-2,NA,CASRTPGTSTGELFF
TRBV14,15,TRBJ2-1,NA,CASSQGTGMYNEQFF
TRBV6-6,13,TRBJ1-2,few,CASSSSSRGRGTF
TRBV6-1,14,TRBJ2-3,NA,CASRGSGRGLAQYF
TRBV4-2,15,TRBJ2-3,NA,CASSQTSGRPDTQYF
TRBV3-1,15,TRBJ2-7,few,CASSQGLAGGHEQYF
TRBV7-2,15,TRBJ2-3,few,CASSLAAGVVDTQYF
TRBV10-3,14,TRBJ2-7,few,CAISPRDTAYEQYF